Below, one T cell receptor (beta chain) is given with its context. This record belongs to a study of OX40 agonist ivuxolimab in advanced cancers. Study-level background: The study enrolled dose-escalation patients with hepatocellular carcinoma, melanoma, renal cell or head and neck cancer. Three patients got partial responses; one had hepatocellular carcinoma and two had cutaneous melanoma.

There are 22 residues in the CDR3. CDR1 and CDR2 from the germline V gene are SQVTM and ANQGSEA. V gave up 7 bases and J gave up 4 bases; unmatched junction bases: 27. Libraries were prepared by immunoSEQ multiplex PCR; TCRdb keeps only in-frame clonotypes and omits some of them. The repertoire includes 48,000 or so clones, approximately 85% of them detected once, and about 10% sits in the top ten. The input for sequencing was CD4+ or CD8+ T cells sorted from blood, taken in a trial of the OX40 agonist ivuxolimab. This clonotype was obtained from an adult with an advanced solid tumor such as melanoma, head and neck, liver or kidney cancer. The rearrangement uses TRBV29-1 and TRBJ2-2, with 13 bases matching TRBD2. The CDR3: CSAEGRAFHPGLAGLPTGELFF. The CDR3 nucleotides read TGCAGCGCGGAGGGGCGCGCTTTCCACCCGGGACTAGCGGGACTACCCACCGGGGAGCTGTTTTTT.